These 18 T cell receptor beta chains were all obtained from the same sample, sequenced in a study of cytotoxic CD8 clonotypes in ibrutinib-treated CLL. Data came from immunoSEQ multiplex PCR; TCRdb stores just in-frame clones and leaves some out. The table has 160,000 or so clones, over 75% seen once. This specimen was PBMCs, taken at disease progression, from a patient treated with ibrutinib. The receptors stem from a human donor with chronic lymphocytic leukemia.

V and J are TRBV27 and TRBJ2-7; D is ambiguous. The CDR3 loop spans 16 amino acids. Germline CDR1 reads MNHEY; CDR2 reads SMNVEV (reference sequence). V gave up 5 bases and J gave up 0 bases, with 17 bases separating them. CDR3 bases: TGTGCCAGCAGTCAGTTTATCTTCAGGAGCTCCTACGAGCAGTACTTC. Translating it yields CASSQFIFRSSYEQYF.

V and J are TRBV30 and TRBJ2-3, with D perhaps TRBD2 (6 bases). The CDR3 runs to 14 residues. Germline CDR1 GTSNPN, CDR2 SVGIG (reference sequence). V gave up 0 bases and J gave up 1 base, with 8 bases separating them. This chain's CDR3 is CAWSVGSGTDTQYF. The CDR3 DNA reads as TGTGCCTGGAGTGTCGGGAGTGGCACAGATACGCAGTATTTT.

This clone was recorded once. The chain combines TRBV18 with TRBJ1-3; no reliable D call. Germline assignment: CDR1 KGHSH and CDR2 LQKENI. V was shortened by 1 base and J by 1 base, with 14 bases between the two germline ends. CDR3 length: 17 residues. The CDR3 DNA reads TGTGCCAGCTCACCACAGGTGACGGGAACTTCTGGAAACACCATATATTTT. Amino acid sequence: CASSPQVTGTSGNTIYF.

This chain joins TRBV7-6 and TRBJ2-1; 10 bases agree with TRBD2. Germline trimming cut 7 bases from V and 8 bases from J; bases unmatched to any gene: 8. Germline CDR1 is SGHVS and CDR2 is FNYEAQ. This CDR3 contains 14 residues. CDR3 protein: CASTGLAGAHEQFF. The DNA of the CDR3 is TGTGCCAGCACGGGGCTAGCGGGAGCCCATGAGCAGTTCTTC.

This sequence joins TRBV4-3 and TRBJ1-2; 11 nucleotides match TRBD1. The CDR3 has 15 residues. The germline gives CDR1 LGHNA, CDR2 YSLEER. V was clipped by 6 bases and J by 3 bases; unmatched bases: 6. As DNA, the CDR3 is TGCGCCAGCAGTCCCGGGACAGGGGGGGACTATGGCTACACCTTC. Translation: CASSPGTGGDYGYTF.

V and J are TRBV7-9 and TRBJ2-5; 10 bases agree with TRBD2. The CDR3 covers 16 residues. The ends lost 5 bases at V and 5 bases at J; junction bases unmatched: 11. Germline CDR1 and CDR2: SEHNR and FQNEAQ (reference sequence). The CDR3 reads CASSPLAGYEWETQYF. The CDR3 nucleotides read TGTGCCAGCAGCCCACTAGCGGGATATGAATGGGAGACCCAGTACTTC. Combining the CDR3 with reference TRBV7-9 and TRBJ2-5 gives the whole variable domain DTGVSQNPRHKITKRGQNVTFRCDPISEHNRLYWYRQTLGQGPEFLTYFQNEAQLEKSRLLSDRFSAERPKGSFSTLEIQRTEQGDSAMYLCASSPLAGYEWETQYFGPGTRLLVL.

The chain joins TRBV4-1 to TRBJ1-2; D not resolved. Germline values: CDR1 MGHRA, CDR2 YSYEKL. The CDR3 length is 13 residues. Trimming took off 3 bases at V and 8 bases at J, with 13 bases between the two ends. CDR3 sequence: CASSQTYREGYTF. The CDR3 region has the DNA TGCGCCAGCAGCCAGACGTATAGGGAAGGCTACACCTTC.

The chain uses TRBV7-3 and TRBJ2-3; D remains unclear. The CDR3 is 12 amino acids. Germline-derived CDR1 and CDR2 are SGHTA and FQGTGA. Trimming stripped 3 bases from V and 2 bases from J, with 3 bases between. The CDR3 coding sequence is TGTGCCAGCAGCTTGATCACAGATACGCAGTATTTT. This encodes CASSLITDTQYF.

CDR3: CASSYRLTGSHEKLFF. DNA of the CDR3: TGTGCCAGCAGTTACCGACTGACAGGGTCCCATGAAAAACTGTTTTTT. The chain carries TRBV27 and TRBJ1-4; 7 positions agree with TRBD1. The J segment lost 6 bases and the V segment lost 4 bases, leaving 11 bases of the junction unmatched. CDR3 length equals 16 residues. CDR1 and CDR2 from the germline V gene are MNHEY and SMNVEV (reference sequence).

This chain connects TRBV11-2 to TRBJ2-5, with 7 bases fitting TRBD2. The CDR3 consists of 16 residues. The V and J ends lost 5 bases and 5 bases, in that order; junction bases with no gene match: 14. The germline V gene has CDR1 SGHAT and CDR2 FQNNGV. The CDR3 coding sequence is TGTGCCAGCAGCGGCAATCCGGGACTACGTGGGGAGACCCAGTACTTC. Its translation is CASSGNPGLRGETQYF.

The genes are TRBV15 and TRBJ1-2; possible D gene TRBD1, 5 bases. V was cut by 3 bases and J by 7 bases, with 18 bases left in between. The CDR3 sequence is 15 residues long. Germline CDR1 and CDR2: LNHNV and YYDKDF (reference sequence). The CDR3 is CATSRGTWTPGGYTF. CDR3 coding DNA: TGTGCCACCAGCAGGGGGACCTGGACCCCGGGTGGCTACACCTTC.

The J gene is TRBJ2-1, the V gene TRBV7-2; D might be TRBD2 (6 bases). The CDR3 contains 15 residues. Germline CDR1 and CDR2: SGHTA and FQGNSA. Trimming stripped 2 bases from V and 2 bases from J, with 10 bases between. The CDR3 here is CASSLRAGPYNEQFF. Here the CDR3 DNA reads TGTGCCAGCAGCTTAAGGGCGGGGCCCTACAATGAGCAGTTCTTC.

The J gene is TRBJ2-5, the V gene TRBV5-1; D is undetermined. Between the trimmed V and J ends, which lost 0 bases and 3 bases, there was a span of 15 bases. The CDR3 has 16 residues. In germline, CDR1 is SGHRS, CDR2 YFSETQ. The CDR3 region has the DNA TGCGCCAGCAGCTTGGTAGTTTTGGCTGCGGAAGAGACCCAGTACTTC. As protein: CASSLVVLAAEETQYF. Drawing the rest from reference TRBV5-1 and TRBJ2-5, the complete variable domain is KAGVTQTPRYLIKTRGQQVTLSCSPISGHRSVSWYQQTPGQGLQFLFEYFSETQRNKGNFPGRFSGRQFSNSRSEMNVSTLELGDSALYLCASSLVVLAAEETQYFGPGTRLLVL.

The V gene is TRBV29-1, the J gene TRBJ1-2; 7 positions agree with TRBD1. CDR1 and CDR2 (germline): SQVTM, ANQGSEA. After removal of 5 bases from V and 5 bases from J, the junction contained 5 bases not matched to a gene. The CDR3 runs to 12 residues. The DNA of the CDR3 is TGCAGCGTTAAACAGGGGTCTTATGGCTACACCTTC. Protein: CSVKQGSYGYTF.

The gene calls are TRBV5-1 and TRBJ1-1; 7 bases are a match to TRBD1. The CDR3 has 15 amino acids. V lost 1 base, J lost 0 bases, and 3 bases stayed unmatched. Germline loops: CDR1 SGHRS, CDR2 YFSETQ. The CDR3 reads CASSLTGQVNTEAFF. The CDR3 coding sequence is TGCGCCAGCAGCTTGACCGGACAGGTGAACACTGAAGCTTTCTTT.

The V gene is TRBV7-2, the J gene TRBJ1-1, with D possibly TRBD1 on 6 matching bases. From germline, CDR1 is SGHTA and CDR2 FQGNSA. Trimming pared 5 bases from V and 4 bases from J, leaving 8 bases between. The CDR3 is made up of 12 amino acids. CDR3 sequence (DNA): TGTGCCAGCAGCCGAGGGGGCACTGAAGCTTTCTTT. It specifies CASSRGGTEAFF.

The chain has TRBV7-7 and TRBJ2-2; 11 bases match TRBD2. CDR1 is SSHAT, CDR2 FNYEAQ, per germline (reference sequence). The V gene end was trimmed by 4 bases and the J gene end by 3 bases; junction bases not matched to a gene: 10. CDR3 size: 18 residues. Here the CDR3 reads CASSSQRLAGRYTGELFF. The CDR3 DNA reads TGTGCCAGCAGCTCCCAGCGACTAGCGGGACGGTACACCGGGGAGCTGTTTTTT.

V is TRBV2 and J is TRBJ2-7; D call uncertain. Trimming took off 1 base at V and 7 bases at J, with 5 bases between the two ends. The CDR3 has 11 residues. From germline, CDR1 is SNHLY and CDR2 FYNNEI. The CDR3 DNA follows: TGTGCCAGCAGTGAAGTGAGGGAGCAGTACTTC. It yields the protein CASSEVREQYF.